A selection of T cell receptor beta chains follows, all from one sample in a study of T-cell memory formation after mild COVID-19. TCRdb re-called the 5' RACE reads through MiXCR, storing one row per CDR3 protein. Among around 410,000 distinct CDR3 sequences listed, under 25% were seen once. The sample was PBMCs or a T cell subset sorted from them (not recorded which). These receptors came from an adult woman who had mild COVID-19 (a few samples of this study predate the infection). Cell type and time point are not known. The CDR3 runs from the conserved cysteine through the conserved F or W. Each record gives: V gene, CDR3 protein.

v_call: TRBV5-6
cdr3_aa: CASSLGGIGNQPQHF

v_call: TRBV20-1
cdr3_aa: CSASGGGSDTGELFF

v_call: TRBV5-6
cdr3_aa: CASSLAMGLYDNEQFF

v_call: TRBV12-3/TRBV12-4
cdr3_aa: CASSLGGGRNTEAFF

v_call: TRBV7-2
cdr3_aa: CASRSGTGSFGSEQFF

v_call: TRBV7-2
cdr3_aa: CASSFRLQGPGELFF

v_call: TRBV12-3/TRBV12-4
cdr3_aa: CASSLGVVSTEAFF

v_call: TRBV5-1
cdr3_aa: CASSPAATGNTGELFF

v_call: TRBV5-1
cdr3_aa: CASSKTSYEQYF

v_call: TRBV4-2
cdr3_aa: CASSQDPAGGPVETQYF

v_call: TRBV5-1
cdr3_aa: CASSRGGRGDTYEQYF

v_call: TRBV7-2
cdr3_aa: CASSRGGSRYEQYF

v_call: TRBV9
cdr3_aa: CASSPSSGDEQFF

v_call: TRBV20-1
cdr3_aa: CSASGPGQREEQYF

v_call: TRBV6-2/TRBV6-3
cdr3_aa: CASSSFYGALGNIQYF

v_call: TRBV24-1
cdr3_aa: CATSDGLAEETQYF

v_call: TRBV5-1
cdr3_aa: CASSSGGGEVYNEQFF

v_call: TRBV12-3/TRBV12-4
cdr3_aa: CASSRKSQGLAGGYRSYEQYF

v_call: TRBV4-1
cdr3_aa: CASRPGAWTDTQYF

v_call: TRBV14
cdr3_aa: CASSQAGTETQYF

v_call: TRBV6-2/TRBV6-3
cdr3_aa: CASSYPDYEQYF

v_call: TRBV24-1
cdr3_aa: CATQGAAYNEQFF

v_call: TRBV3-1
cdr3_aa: CASSQGLVPAGGQETQYF

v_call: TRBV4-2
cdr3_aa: CASSPGREAGELFF

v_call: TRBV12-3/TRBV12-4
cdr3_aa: CASSLRQEVTDYGYTF

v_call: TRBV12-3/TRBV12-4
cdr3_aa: CASTVDRWYQETQYF

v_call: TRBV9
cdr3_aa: CASSPGTGGWETQYF

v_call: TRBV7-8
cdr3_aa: CASSTNTGGRETQYF

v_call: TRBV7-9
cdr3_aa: CASSSGARGSNQPQHF

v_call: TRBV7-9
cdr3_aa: CASSTGTRGSGANVLTF

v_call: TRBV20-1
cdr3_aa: CSAQELAGVRGEQFF

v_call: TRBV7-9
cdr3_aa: CASSLEQGASTEAFF

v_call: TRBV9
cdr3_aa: CASSLNRGNYGYTF

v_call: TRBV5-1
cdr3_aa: CASSFSLAGGIGELFF

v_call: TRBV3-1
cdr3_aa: CASSRRGLAGGPSGNEQYF

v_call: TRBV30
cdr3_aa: CAWSVVVLSRPRNEQFF

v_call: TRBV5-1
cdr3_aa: CASSLTGGFAEAFF

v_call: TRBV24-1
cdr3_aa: CATSIRTSGRGPPNTGELFF

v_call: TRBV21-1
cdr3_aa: CASSMLMAGVRQDTQYF

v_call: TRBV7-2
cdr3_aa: CASSRDRERVNEQFF

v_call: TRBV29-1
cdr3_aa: CSVTQSGIEAFF

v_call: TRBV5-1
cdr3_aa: CASSLDPRQGRSGNTIYF

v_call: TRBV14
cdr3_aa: CASSQPKPGQGVSGANVLTF

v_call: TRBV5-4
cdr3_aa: CASSLGLYDTGELFF

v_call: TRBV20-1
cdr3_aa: CSAREARFTDTQYF

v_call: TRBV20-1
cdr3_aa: CSATEVSASTDTQYF

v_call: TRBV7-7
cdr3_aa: CASSLVGIRETQYF

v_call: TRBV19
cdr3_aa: CASSQGENSPLHF

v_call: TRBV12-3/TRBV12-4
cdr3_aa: CASSLDGDSNQPQHF

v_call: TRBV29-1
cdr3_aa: CSVETRAPNYGYTF

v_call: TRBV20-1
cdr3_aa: CSARDLMDRGGELFF

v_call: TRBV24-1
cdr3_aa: CATSVGGIAEAFF